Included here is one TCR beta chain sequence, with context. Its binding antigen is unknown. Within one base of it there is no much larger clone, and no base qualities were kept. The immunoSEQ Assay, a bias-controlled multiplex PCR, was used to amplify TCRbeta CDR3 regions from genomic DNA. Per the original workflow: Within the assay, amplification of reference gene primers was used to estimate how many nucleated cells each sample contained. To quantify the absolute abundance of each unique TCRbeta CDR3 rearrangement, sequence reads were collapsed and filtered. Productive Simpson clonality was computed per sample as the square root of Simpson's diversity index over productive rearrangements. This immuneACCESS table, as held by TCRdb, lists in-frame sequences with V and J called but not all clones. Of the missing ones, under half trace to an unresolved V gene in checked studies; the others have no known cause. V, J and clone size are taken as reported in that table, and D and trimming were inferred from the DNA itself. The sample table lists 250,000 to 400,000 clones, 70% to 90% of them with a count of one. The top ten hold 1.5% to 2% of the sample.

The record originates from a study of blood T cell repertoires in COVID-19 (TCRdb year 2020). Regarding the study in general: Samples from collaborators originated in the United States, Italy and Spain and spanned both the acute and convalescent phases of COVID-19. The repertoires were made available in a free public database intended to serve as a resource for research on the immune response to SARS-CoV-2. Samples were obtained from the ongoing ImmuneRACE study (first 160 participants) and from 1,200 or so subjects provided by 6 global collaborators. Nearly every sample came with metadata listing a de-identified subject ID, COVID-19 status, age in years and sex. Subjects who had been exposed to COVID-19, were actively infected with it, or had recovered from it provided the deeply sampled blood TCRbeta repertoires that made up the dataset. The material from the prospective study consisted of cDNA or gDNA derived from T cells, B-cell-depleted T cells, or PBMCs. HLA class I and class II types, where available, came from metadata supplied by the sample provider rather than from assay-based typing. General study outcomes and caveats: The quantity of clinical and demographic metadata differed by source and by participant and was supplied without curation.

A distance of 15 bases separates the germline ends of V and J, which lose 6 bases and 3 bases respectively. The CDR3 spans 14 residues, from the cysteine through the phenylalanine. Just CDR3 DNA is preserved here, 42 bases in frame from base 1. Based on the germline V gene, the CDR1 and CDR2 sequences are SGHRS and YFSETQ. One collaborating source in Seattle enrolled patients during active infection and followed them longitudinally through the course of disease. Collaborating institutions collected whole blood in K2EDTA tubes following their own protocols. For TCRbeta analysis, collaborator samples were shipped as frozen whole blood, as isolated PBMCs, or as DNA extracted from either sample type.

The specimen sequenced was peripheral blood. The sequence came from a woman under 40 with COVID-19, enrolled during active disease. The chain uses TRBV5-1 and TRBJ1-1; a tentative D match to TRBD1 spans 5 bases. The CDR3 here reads CASTRDWGDTEAFF. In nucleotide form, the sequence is TGCGCCAGCACCCGGGACTGGGGGGACACTGAAGCTTTCTTT.